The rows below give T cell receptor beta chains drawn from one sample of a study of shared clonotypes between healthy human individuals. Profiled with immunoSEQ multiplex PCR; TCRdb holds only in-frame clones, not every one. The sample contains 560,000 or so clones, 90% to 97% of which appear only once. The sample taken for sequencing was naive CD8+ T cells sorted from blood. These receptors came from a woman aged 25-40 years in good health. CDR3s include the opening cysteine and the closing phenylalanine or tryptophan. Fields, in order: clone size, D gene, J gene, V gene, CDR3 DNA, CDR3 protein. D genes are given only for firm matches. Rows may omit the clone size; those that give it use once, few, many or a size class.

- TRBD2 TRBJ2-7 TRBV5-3 TGTGCCAGAAGCCGAATCAATAGCGGGAGTCCCTACGAGCAGTACTTC CARSRINSGSPYEQYF
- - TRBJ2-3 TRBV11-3 TGTGCCAGCAGCTCCGCTCAGGGCACAGATACGCAGTATTTT CASSSAQGTDTQYF
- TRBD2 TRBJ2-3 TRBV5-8 TGTGCCAGCAGCTGGGGAGTGGCGGGAGCCACAGATACGCAGTATTTT CASSWGVAGATDTQYF
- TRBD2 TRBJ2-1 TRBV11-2 TGTGCCAGCAGCTATACTAGCGGGCCATACAATGAGCAGTTCTTC CASSYTSGPYNEQFF
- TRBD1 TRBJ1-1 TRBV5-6 TGTGCCAGCAGCAGGACAGGGAGGAACACTGAAGCTTTCTTT CASSRTGRNTEAFF
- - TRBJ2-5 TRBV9 TGTGCCAGCAGCGACCCGTTAGGGGGTGGATCAGAAGAGACCCAGTACTTC CASSDPLGGGSEETQYF
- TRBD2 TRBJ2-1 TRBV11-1 TGTGCCAGCAGCTTAGGAGCGGGAAGCTCCTACAATGAGCAGTTCTTC CASSLGAGSSYNEQFF
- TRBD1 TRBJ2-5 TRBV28 TGTGCCACCGAACAAGGGACAGGGGGAACCCAAGAGACCCAGTACTTC CATEQGTGGTQETQYF
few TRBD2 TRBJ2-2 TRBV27 TGTGCCAGCCTAGCGGGAGGTTTCACCGGGGAGCTGTTTTTT CASLAGGFTGELFF
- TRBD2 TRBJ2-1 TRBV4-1 TGCGCCAGCAGCCAAGAAGTGTGGCTAGCGGGAGGTTTGAACAATGAGCAGTTCTTC CASSQEVWLAGGLNNEQFF
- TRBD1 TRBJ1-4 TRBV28 TGTGCCAGCAGTTTAGTAGACAGGGGTTTTGAAAAACTGTTTTTT CASSLVDRGFEKLFF
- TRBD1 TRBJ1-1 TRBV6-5 TGTGCCAGCAGTTACCTACAGGGGCCCGAGAACACTGAAGCTTTCTTT CASSYLQGPENTEAFF
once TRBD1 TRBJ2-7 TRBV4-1 TGCGCCAGCAGCCAAACAGGGGGCAGGTACGAGCAGTACTTC CASSQTGGRYEQYF
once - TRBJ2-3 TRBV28 TGTGCCAGCAGTCAACCACCGGCTTCCCCGACAGATACGCAGTATTTT CASSQPPASPTDTQYF
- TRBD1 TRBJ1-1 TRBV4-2 TGTGCCAGCAGCCATTTTGGACAGGGGGGGAACACTGAAGCTTTCTTT CASSHFGQGGNTEAFF
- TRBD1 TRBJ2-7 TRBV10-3 TGTGCCATCAGTGACTCGAGTCGGGACAGGGGCTACGAGCAGTACTTC CAISDSSRDRGYEQYF
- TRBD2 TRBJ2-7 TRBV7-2 TGTGCCAGCAGCTTATGGGGGACTAGCGGGAACGAGCAGTACTTC CASSLWGTSGNEQYF
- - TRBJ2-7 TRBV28 TGTGCCAGCAGTGGTTGGGAGGCCAACGAGCAGTACTTC CASSGWEANEQYF
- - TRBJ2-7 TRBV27 TGTGCCAGCAGTTTAGTGGGCCGATCAGGCTCCTACGAGCAGTACTTC CASSLVGRSGSYEQYF
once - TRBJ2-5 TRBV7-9 TGTGCCAGCAGCTTACAGGGGTGGGAGACCCAGTACTTC CASSLQGWETQYF
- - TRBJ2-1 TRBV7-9 TGTGCCAGCAGCTTCAACAAGTTGAATGAGCAGTTCTTC CASSFNKLNEQFF
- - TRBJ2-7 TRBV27 TGTGCCAGCAGCACGGAGGGGTACGAGCAGTACTTC CASSTEGYEQYF
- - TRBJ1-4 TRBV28 TGTGCCAGCAGTTTGAGCAGCTATAATGAAAAACTGTTTTTT CASSLSSYNEKLFF
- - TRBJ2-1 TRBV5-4 TGTGCCGAAGGGCCGACACCGGGCAATGAGCAGTTCTTC CAEGPTPGNEQFF
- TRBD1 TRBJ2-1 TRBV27 TGTGCCAGCAGCTCCGGGACAGGGGCCTACAATGAGCAGTTCTTC CASSSGTGAYNEQFF
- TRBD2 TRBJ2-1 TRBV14 TGTGCCAGCAGCCAATCTCCAGGACTAGCGGGAGGCTACAATGAGCAGTTCTTC CASSQSPGLAGGYNEQFF
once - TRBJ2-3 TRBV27 TGTGCCAGCAGTTTACCAGACCGCACAGATACGCAGTATTTT CASSLPDRTDTQYF
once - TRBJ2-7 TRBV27 TGTGCCAGCAGCTCGGGCCAAGCCGTCTACGAGCAGTACTTC CASSSGQAVYEQYF
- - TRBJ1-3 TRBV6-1 TGTGCCAGCAGTGAGGACAGCTCGTTGTTTCCGAGAAACACCATATATTTT CASSEDSSLFPRNTIYF
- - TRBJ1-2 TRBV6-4 TGTGCCAGCAGTGATCACCTCCCCTATGGCTACACCTTC CASSDHLPYGYTF
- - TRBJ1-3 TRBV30 TGTGCCTGGAGGCCCTGGAGAGGGAGAGGCTCTGGAAACACCATATATTTT CAWRPWRGRGSGNTIYF
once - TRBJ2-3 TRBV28 TGTGCCAGCAGTTCTGTCCCCCTCGGGAGTACAGATACGCAGTATTTT CASSSVPLGSTDTQYF
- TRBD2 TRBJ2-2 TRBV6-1 TGTGCCAGCAGTGAAGGAGCGGGAGCCAACACCGGGGAGCTGTTTTTT CASSEGAGANTGELFF
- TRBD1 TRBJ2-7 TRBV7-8 TGTGCCAGCAGCCCCCCGGGACAGGTTGTCGAGCAGTACTTC CASSPPGQVVEQYF
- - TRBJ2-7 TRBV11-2 TGTGCCAGCAGCTTTATAGGCGCCGAGCAGTACTTC CASSFIGAEQYF
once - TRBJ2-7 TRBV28 TGTGCCAGCAGTCCCCACTACGAGCAGTACTTC CASSPHYEQYF
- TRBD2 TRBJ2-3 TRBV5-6 TGTGCCAGCAGCTTCGGGACTAGCGGACGACCCTTCACAGATACGCAGTATTTT CASSFGTSGRPFTDTQYF
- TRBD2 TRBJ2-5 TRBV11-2 TGTGCCAGCAGCTCGCGAGTCTTAGCGGGAGGCGAGACCCAGTACTTC CASSSRVLAGGETQYF
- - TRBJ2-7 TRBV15 TGTGCCACCAGCAGAGGGGACGAGGCAGCCTACGAGCAGTACTTC CATSRGDEAAYEQYF
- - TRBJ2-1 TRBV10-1 TGCGCCAGCAGCCTGGAGGGGCAGGGGGGCTACAATGAGCAGTTCTTC CASSLEGQGGYNEQFF
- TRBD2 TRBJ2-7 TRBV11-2 TGTGCCAGCAGCTTAGAGACTAGCGGGAGGGCCCTCTACGAGCAGTACTTC CASSLETSGRALYEQYF
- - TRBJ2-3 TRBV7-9 TGTGCCAGCAGCTCAGAAGCGGAGCCCACAGATACGCAGTATTTT CASSSEAEPTDTQYF
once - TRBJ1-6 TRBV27 TGTGCCAGCAGTCCCTCATTTCGCTCCTATAATTCACCCCTCCACTTT CASSPSFRSYNSPLHF
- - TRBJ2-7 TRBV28 TGTGCCAGCAGCACAGGGAATGGTTACGAGCAGTACTTC CASSTGNGYEQYF
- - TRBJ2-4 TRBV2 TGTGCCAGCAGTCCCTTCGCGGGCTATAGCATTCAGTACTTC CASSPFAGYSIQYF
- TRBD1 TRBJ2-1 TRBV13 TGTGCCAGCAGCCCAGCCGGGACAGCACCCTACAATGAGCAGTTCTTC CASSPAGTAPYNEQFF
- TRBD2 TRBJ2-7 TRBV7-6 TGTGCCAGCAGCTTAGAGGCCAGCGGGAGTGGATACGAGCAGTACTTC CASSLEASGSGYEQYF
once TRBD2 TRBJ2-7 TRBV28 TGTGCCAGCAGTGCCAGCGGGAGTTGGGAGCAGTACTTC CASSASGSWEQYF
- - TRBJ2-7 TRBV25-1 TGTGCCAGCAGGGGGGAATGGGTCTACGAGCAGTACTTC CASRGEWVYEQYF
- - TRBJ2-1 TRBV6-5 TGTGCCAGCAGTTACTCACTAGTCGTTGAGCAGTTCTTC CASSYSLVVEQFF
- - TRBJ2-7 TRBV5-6 TGTGCCAGCTCCGGGACCCGAGCCTACGAGCAGTACTTC CASSGTRAYEQYF
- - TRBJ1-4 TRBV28 TGTGCCAGCAGTTTACGGCGGCAGGGGTTTGAAAAACTGTTTTTT CASSLRRQGFEKLFF
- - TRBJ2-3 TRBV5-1 TGCGCCAGCAGCTTGGACGGGCCGGGGAGCACAGATACGCAGTATTTT CASSLDGPGSTDTQYF
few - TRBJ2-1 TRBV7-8 TGTGCCAGCAGCTTAGAGTCCAGGACCCCGGCCAATGAGCAGTTCTTC CASSLESRTPANEQFF
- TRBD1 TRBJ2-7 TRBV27 TGTGCCAGCAGTCTAGGACAGGTGTGGGACGAGCAGTACTTC CASSLGQVWDEQYF
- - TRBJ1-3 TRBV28 TGTGCCAGCAGTTCAGACAGTATGAGAAACACCATATATTTT CASSSDSMRNTIYF